These 20 T cell receptor beta chains came from one sample sequenced in a study of CD8 T cells in Susac syndrome. With random hexamers, about 0.45 to 1 ug RNA was reverse transcribed. In TCRdb, the immunoSEQ multiplex PCR reads were re-called with MiXCR into one record per CDR3 protein. The sample contains 180,000 or so distinct CDR3 sequences, over 85% of which appear only once. Specimen: CD4+ T cells from PBMCs. These receptors all stem from a human donor in good health.

The rearrangement links TRBV12-3 or TRBV12-4 to TRBJ1-1; TRBD1 aligns across 8 bases. This CDR3 has 12 amino acids. The V gene end was trimmed by 5 bases and the J gene end by 4 bases; junction bases not matched to a gene: 0. The CDR3 is CASSGQGTEAFF. The CDR3 DNA follows: TGTGCCAGCAGTGGACAGGGCACTGAAGCTTTCTTT.

The chain employs TRBV30 and TRBJ1-2; 7 bases agree with TRBD1. This CDR3 has 13 residues. Germline V lookup: CDR1 GTSNPN, CDR2 SVGIG (reference sequence). Trimming at V came to 2 bases and at J to 8 bases, leaving 8 bases not matched to a gene. The CDR3 nucleotides are TGTGCCTGGAGTAAGGGGGCGCTTTACGGCTACACCTTC. Its protein is CAWSKGALYGYTF.

This clonotype is a singleton in its sample. The gene calls are TRBV27 and TRBJ2-3; D uncertain. This CDR3 comprises 13 residues. The germline V and J ends were trimmed by 5 bases and 0 bases, with 6 bases remaining between them. In germline, CDR1 is MNHEY, CDR2 SMNVEV (reference sequence). For the CDR3, the DNA is TGTGCCAGCAGTGCCGCCAGCACAGATACGCAGTATTTT. It specifies CASSAASTDTQYF.

V and J are TRBV18 and TRBJ2-1, with a possible D match to TRBD1 (5 bases). V was trimmed by 1 base and J by 3 bases, leaving 13 bases between them. CDR3 length: 16 amino acids. Germline V gene sequence: CDR1 KGHSH, CDR2 LQKENI. The CDR3 region is CASSPLGQEIYNEQFF. CDR3 bases: TGTGCCAGCTCACCACTCGGACAAGAAATCTACAATGAGCAGTTCTTC.

The J gene is TRBJ2-5, the V gene TRBV9; unclear D gene. CDR1 SGDLS and CDR2 YYNGEE come from the germline V gene. Trimming removed 3 bases at V and 5 bases at J, with 11 bases between. CDR3 length: 13 residues. The CDR3 sequence: CASSGTRGETQYF. The CDR3 bases are TGTGCCAGCAGCGGCACGCGTGGGGAGACCCAGTACTTC.

The chain employs TRBV30 and TRBJ1-2; 10 bases map to TRBD1. Germline V gives CDR1 GTSNPN, CDR2 SVGIG (reference sequence). The CDR3 contains 13 residues. Trimming took 4 bases from V and 8 from J; bases not matched to a gene: 7. CDR3 protein: CAWMTGGNLGYTF. Here the CDR3 DNA reads TGTGCCTGGATGACAGGGGGCAACCTCGGCTACACCTTC.

This clonotype was seen just once. The rearrangement uses TRBV29-1 and TRBJ1-3; D gene ambiguous. The germline CDR1 and CDR2 sequences are SQVTM and ANQGSEA. CDR3 length: 13 amino acids. V was trimmed by 4 bases and J by 0 bases, leaving 7 bases between them. CDR3 bases: TGCAGCGTTGGGAAGTCCTCTGGAAACACCATATATTTT. This codes for CSVGKSSGNTIYF.

On this clonotype itself: Its ends do not fully match the called genes, so a read error is possible. This chain joins TRBV14 and TRBJ2-2; D possibly uses TRBD1 or TRBD2 (5 bases each). Germline CDR1 reads SGHDN; CDR2 reads FVKESK. This CDR3 contains 11 residues. The CDR3: CASSGAGVLFF. The DNA of the CDR3 is TGTGCCAGCAGCGGGGCCGGGGTGCTGTTTTTT.

This clonotype has only one observation. This chain joins TRBV7-2 and TRBJ1-5; 7 bases are a match to TRBD1. Germline V lookup: CDR1 SGHTA, CDR2 FQGNSA. The CDR3 has 17 residues. Trimming took 4 bases from V and 0 from J; bases not matched to a gene: 9. The CDR3 DNA is TGTGCCAGCAGCTCCCGGACAGGATGGGATAGCAATCAGCCCCAGCATTTT. It specifies CASSSRTGWDSNQPQHF.

The rearrangement joins TRBV7-3 to TRBJ2-5; unclear D gene. This CDR3 comprises 16 residues. Trimming removed 0 bases at V and 3 bases at J, with 14 bases between. Germline CDR1 reads SGHTA; CDR2 reads FQGTGA. CDR3 residues: CASSLTSSIGEETQYF. CDR3 DNA: TGTGCCAGCAGCTTAACGAGCTCAATCGGTGAAGAGACCCAGTACTTC.

The rearrangement links TRBV12-3 or TRBV12-4 to TRBJ1-1, with a possible D match to TRBD1 (5 bases). This CDR3 contains 11 residues. Trimming removed 2 bases from V and 11 bases from J, with 9 bases in between. The CDR3 coding sequence is TGTGCCAGCAGTTTAAGAGGGACGGCTTTCTTT. Amino acids: CASSLRGTAFF.

Points on this clonotype: A read error is likely, as this CDR3 ends without the conserved phenylalanine or tryptophan. The chain is built from TRBV3-1 and TRBJ2-3; 7 bases match TRBD2. Germline V gives CDR1 LGHDT, CDR2 YNNKEL (reference sequence). CDR3 size: 15 residues. The ends lost 4 bases at V and 3 bases at J; junction bases unmatched: 7. In DNA, the CDR3 is TGTGCCAGCAGCCTCCGGGGGGTAAGGACAGATACGCAGTATCTT. Translated: CASSLRGVRTDTQYL.

The V call is TRBV3-1, the J call TRBJ2-7; no definite D call. Germline V gene lookup returns CDR1 LGHDT and CDR2 YNNKEL (reference sequence). This CDR3 spans 12 amino acids. V gave up 3 bases and J gave up 3 bases, with 6 bases separating them. CDR3: CASSHWGYEQYV. The CDR3 coding sequence is TGTGCCAGCAGCCACTGGGGCTACGAGCAGTACGTC.

As concerns this clonotype: At one end, the junction sequence differs from germline, possibly due to a read error. This rearrangement joins TRBV7-7 to TRBJ2-5, with 7 positions matching TRBD1. This CDR3 has 16 amino acids. Germline-derived CDR1 and CDR2 are SSHAT and FNYEAQ (reference sequence). This chain's CDR3 is CASSLRWDSPQETQYF. CDR3 DNA sequence: TGTGCTAGCAGCCTGCGGTGGGACAGCCCTCAAGAGACCCAGTACTTC.

The rearrangement uses TRBV7-2 and TRBJ2-3; possible D gene TRBD2, 5 bases. The CDR3 length is 15 residues. CDR1 SGHTA and CDR2 FQGNSA come from the germline V gene. V lost 6 bases and J lost 2, with 15 bases in between. The CDR3 nucleotides are TGTGCCAGCAGTCCAGAGAGACTAAACACAGATACGCAGTATTTT. Translating gives CASSPERLNTDTQYF.

The chain has TRBV19 and TRBJ1-1, with D unclear. Deletions cut 8 bases from V and 2 bases from J, with 9 bases between. Germline CDR1 is LNHDA and CDR2 is SQIVND (reference sequence). The CDR3 runs to 12 residues. CDR3 nucleotides: TGTGCCAGTCCTAGACGAAACACTGAAGCTTTCTTT. Protein product: CASPRRNTEAFF.

The table lists this clonotype with a few counts. The genes are TRBV3-1 and TRBJ2-5; no definite D call. Trimming left V 3 bases short and J 0 bases short, with 2 bases between. The CDR3 length is 12 residues. Germline lookup yields CDR1 LGHDT and CDR2 YNNKEL (reference sequence). The CDR3 reads CASSQNQETQYF. For the CDR3, the DNA is TGTGCCAGCAGCCAGAACCAAGAGACCCAGTACTTC.

The chain recombines TRBV4-3 with TRBJ2-5, with D possibly matching TRBD2 (7 bases). V was pared by 0 bases and J by 6 bases, with 14 bases between. The CDR3 is 15 amino acids. The V gene's germline CDR1 is LGHNA and CDR2 YSLEER. CDR3 sequence reads: CASSQERGPTQTQYF. The DNA of the CDR3 is TGCGCCAGCAGCCAAGAGCGGGGGCCTACCCAGACCCAGTACTTC.

The sample holds a few counts of this clonotype. The rearrangement links TRBV20-1 to TRBJ1-1; 9 positions agree with TRBD1. The CDR3 is 13 residues long. Germline loops: CDR1 DFQATT, CDR2 SNEGSKA (reference sequence). After removal of 4 bases from V and 1 base from J, the junction contained 1 base not matched to a gene. CDR3 region: CSAKTGGNTEAFF. CDR3 nucleotides: TGCAGTGCTAAGACAGGGGGGAACACTGAAGCTTTCTTT.

The chain couples TRBV20-1 to TRBJ1-5, with 7 bases identical to TRBD1. Trimming took 1 base from V and 9 from J; bases not matched to a gene: 3. Germline V CDR1 and CDR2: DFQATT, SNEGSKA (reference sequence). The CDR3 runs 12 residues. The CDR3 sequence: CSARGQGRPQHF. The CDR3 DNA reads TGCAGTGCTAGAGGACAGGGACGGCCCCAGCATTTT.